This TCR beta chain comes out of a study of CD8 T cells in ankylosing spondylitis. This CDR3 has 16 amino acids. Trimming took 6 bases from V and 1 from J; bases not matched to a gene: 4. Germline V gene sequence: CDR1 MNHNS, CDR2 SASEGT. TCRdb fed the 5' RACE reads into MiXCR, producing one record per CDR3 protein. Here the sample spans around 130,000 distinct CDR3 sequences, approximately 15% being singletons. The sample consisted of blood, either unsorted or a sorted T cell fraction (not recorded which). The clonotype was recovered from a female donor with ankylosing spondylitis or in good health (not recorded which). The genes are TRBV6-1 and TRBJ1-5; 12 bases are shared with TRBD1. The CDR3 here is CASREGQGASNQPQHF. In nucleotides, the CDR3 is TGTGCCAGCAGAGAGGGACAGGGGGCGAGCAATCAGCCCCAGCATTTT.